Described below is a single TCR beta chain sequence and its context. Its antigen is unidentified. Trimming stripped 1 base from V and 2 bases from J, with 9 bases between. This CDR3 is built from 15 residues. Germline values: CDR1 SGHRS, CDR2 YFSETQ. Only in-frame clones appear in the TCRdb table, and some are missing; sequencing was by immunoSEQ multiplex PCR. There are more than 95,000 clones in the sample; nearly 90% occur only once, and around 1.1% lies in the top ten. The donors were members of the validation cohort, which comprised under 150 subjects and was separate from the first cohort of roughly 700 subjects. This record belongs to a study of cytomegalovirus exposure and HLA in healthy donors. Findings of the study overall: Reported results showed that the classifier diagnosed cytomegalovirus status with high specificity and sensitivity. The CMV antigen specificity of a few CMV-associated chains was confirmed through in vitro analysis.

Material for sequencing was PBMCs. The chain has TRBV5-1 and TRBJ1-4; D call uncertain. This receptor was obtained from a woman aged 18-29 years in good health and CMV-seronegative. The CDR3 sequence: CASSLNAGTNEKLFF. Here the CDR3 DNA reads TGCGCCAGCAGCTTGAACGCGGGGACTAATGAAAAACTGTTTTTT.